This T cell receptor beta chain was recorded in a study of follicular helper T cells after annual influenza vaccination. The repertoire was sequenced with immunoSEQ multiplex PCR; TCRdb's copy has only in-frame clones and lacks some. The sample carries over 8,500 clones, roughly 80% recorded once. CDR1 and CDR2 (germline): SGHTA, FQGNSA. The V gene lost 4 bases and the J gene lost 4 bases, with 7 bases spanning the gap. This CDR3 has 13 amino acids. The chain has TRBV7-2 and TRBJ2-2, with a tentative D call TRBD1 (5 bases). This specimen consisted of CXCR5- memory CD4+ T cells sorted from blood, obtained 6 weeks after influenza vaccination. The clonotype originates from an adult who received the influenza vaccine. The CDR3 sequence: CASSSGRTGELFF. CDR3 bases: TGTGCCAGCAGCTCAGGGCGCACCGGGGAGCTGTTTTTT. The variable domain in full, with the rest retrieved from reference TRBV7-2 and TRBJ2-2, is GAGVSQSPSNKVTEKGKDVELRCDPISGHTALYWYRQSLGQGLEFLIYFQGNSAPDKSGLPSDRFSAERTGGSVSTLTIQRTQQEDSAVYLCASSSGRTGELFFGEGSRLTVL.